The following is a T cell receptor beta chain sequence with its context. The source of the sample is a study of blood T cell repertoires in COVID-19. Per the germline V gene, CDR1 is LNHDA and CDR2 is SQIVND (reference sequence). The CDR3 extends over 15 amino acids. Trimming removed 7 bases from V and 0 bases from J; junction bases left unmatched: 6. Sequencing used immunoSEQ multiplex PCR; TCRdb keeps in-frame clones, though not all of them. This sample has more than 200,000 clones; about 80% occur once, and the top ten carry roughly 2.5%. The chain has TRBV19 and TRBJ1-3; 7 bases agree with TRBD1. Material for sequencing was peripheral blood. This TCR derives from a woman aged 40 to 55 with active or convalescent COVID-19. CDR3 in amino acids: CASTSTGSSGNTIYF. The CDR3 region has the DNA TGTGCCAGTACCTCGACAGGGAGCTCTGGAAACACCATATATTTT.